These 23 T cell receptor beta chains were sequenced from one sample in a study of T cell changes during pregnancy in multiple sclerosis. Sequenced by immunoSEQ multiplex PCR; TCRdb stores in-frame clones only, minus some. This table has 90,000 to 120,000 clones, just under 95% appearing once. The material was peripheral blood, obtained in the third trimester of pregnancy. The origin of the receptors is a female donor in good health, enrolled as a control in a pregnancy study.

This clone was seen only once. J is TRBJ1-6 and V is TRBV2, with 8 bases matching TRBD1. The CDR3 covers 15 residues. Germline CDR1 SNHLY, CDR2 FYNNEI. V gave up 8 bases and J gave up 7 bases; unmatched junction bases: 10. CDR3 DNA: TGTGCCAGCGAGTTTGGGGACAGGTCAAATTCACCCCTCCACTTT. It encodes CASEFGDRSNSPLHF.

The CDR3 DNA reads as TGTGCCAGCAGTTTTAACCCCCGACAGTATAATGAAAAACTGTTTTTT. Translated: CASSFNPRQYNEKLFF. The V gene is TRBV6-6, the J gene TRBJ1-4; D is perhaps TRBD1 (5 bases). Trimming cost V 4 bases and J 4 bases, with 16 bases left between them. This CDR3 has 16 amino acids. Germline values: CDR1 MNHNY, CDR2 SVGAGI (reference sequence).

This clone was seen a handful of times. The chain links TRBV27 to TRBJ1-1; D is unclear. Germline CDR1 reads MNHEY; CDR2 reads SMNVEV (reference sequence). The CDR3 has 14 residues. Trimming took off 4 bases at V and 5 bases at J, with 14 bases between the two ends. The CDR3 loop is CASSYRSGLTEAFF. DNA for the CDR3: TGTGCCAGCAGTTACCGGTCAGGTTTGACTGAAGCTTTCTTT.

The genes are TRBV11-2 and TRBJ2-7; the D gene is possibly TRBD1 (6 bases). V was shortened by 1 base and J by 3 bases, with 13 bases between the two germline ends. The CDR3 is made up of 15 amino acids. Germline V CDR1 and CDR2: SGHAT, FQNNGV. Written as DNA, the CDR3 is TGTGCCAGCAGCTTAGGCCGGGGCAGGGGCTACGAGCAGTACTTC. It is translated as CASSLGRGRGYEQYF.

The rearrangement uses TRBV30 and TRBJ1-5, with 7 positions matching TRBD1. CDR1 is GTSNPN and CDR2 is SVGIG in the germline V gene (reference sequence). This CDR3 has 14 amino acids. Germline trimming cut 4 bases from V and 6 bases from J; bases unmatched to any gene: 9. The CDR3 loop reads CAWTEGGSSQPQHF. The CDR3 region has the DNA TGTGCCTGGACCGAAGGGGGCTCAAGTCAGCCCCAGCATTTT.

The chain employs TRBV30 and TRBJ1-6; D is ambiguous. The CDR3 is 15 amino acids. Per germline, CDR1 GTSNPN and CDR2 SVGIG (reference sequence). V lost 4 bases, J lost 3 bases, and 13 bases lay in between. The CDR3 nucleotides are TGTGCCTGGACCCCCGATGGGCTCTATAATTCACCCCTCCACTTT. Protein: CAWTPDGLYNSPLHF.

The CDR3 reads CASSYGQWASGNTIYF. The CDR3 nucleotides are TGTGCCAGCAGTTACGGGCAGTGGGCAAGTGGAAACACCATATATTTT. J is TRBJ1-3 and V is TRBV6-5, with D unclear. This CDR3 has 16 residues. V lost 2 bases, J lost 3 bases, and 14 bases lay in between. The germline V gene encodes CDR1 MNHEY and CDR2 SVGAGI.

V gene TRBV30 combines with J gene TRBJ2-3; no clear D. The CDR3 runs 12 residues. Germline loops: CDR1 GTSNPN, CDR2 SVGIG (reference sequence). Trimming took off 0 bases at V and 3 bases at J, with 4 bases between the two ends. DNA of the CDR3: TGTGCCTGGAGTGTACAGACAGATACGCAGTATTTT. Translating gives CAWSVQTDTQYF.

For the CDR3, the DNA is TGTGCCAGCAGACCCGAAGGTCGGGGGACTGAAGCTTTCTTT. Encoded protein: CASRPEGRGTEAFF. The rearrangement joins TRBV6-5 to TRBJ1-1; tentatively, D is TRBD1 (5 bases). CDR1 is MNHEY, CDR2 SVGAGI, per germline. The CDR3 is made up of 14 amino acids. Trimming removed 6 bases at V and 5 bases at J, with 16 bases between.

The chain carries TRBV27 and TRBJ2-7, with 7 bases identical to TRBD1. This CDR3 has 13 amino acids. J lost 2 bases, V lost 8 bases, and 6 bases had no gene match. Germline lookup yields CDR1 MNHEY and CDR2 SMNVEV (reference sequence). The CDR3 region has the DNA TGTGCCAGCGGCCGGGACAGTACCTACGAGCAGTACTTC. It is translated as CASGRDSTYEQYF.

V and J are TRBV7-2 and TRBJ2-3, with D maybe TRBD2 (5 bases). V dropped 5 bases and J dropped 5 bases, with 17 bases sitting between them. Germline V gene lookup returns CDR1 SGHTA and CDR2 FQGNSA. The CDR3 runs 15 residues. The CDR3 loop is CASSHTRGTGDTQYF. The CDR3 bases are TGTGCCAGCAGCCATACTCGGGGTACGGGAGATACGCAGTATTTT. Variable domain in full (rest from reference TRBV7-2 and TRBJ2-3): GAGVSQSPSNKVTEKGKDVELRCDPISGHTALYWYRQSLGQGLEFLIYFQGNSAPDKSGLPSDRFSAERTGGSVSTLTIQRTQQEDSAVYLCASSHTRGTGDTQYFGPGTRLTVL.

The chain uses TRBV6-5 and TRBJ1-2, with D unclear. Trimming removed 6 bases from V and 0 bases from J, with 11 bases in between. Germline CDR1 reads MNHEY; CDR2 reads SVGAGI. The CDR3 is 14 amino acids. CDR3 loop: CASRPRGPNYGYTF. Here the CDR3 DNA reads TGTGCCAGCAGGCCGCGAGGGCCTAACTATGGCTACACCTTC.

The CDR3 sequence is CASSLGGGGGFGEQYF. The CDR3 DNA follows: TGTGCCAGCAGCTTAGGGGGGGGCGGTGGTTTTGGAGAGCAGTACTTC. The genes are TRBV7-8 and TRBJ2-7, with TRBD2 as a possible D gene (7 bases). V lost 1 base, J lost 7 bases, and 20 bases lay in between. This CDR3 has 16 residues. Germline V gene lookup returns CDR1 SGHVS and CDR2 FQNEAQ.

The chain employs TRBV19 and TRBJ1-2, with D possibly being TRBD1 (5 bases). Trimming removed 5 bases from V and 2 bases from J, with 15 bases in between. Germline V gene data show CDR1 as LNHDA and CDR2 as SQIVND (reference sequence). There are 15 residues in the CDR3. CDR3 sequence (DNA): TGTGCCAGTAGTTGGTCCAGGGCTGTAAACTATGGCTACACCTTC. Translated: CASSWSRAVNYGYTF.

The rearrangement uses TRBV7-9 and TRBJ1-1; 8 bases line up with TRBD1. V dropped 2 bases and J dropped 6; count of bases not matched to a gene: 5. Germline values: CDR1 SEHNR, CDR2 FQNEAQ (reference sequence). This CDR3 has 14 amino acids. The CDR3 is CASSLFLGQAEAFF. The CDR3 DNA is TGTGCCAGCAGCTTATTTCTGGGACAGGCTGAAGCTTTCTTT.

This clone was counted only a few times. This chain uses TRBV5-6 with TRBJ2-1; D unresolved. The CDR3 consists of 13 residues. Between the trimmed V and J ends, which lost 4 bases and 7 bases, there was a span of 12 bases. CDR1 and CDR2 (germline): SGHDT, YYEEEE. The CDR3 protein is CASSPPSGNEQFF. The CDR3 nucleotides read TGTGCCAGCAGCCCCCCATCCGGGAATGAGCAGTTCTTC.

Regarding this clone: One end of the junction does not line up with germline, which may come from a read error. The genes are TRBV4-2 and TRBJ2-1; D not resolved. The CDR3 covers 18 residues. Germline values: CDR1 LGHNA, CDR2 YNFKEQ. CDR3 region: CASSQGAWASQPYNEQFF. CDR3 nucleotide sequence: TGTGCCAGCAGCCAAGGGGCCTGGGCTTCTCAACCCTATAATGAGCAGTTCTTC.

This clone is a singleton in its sample. This chain links TRBV29-1 with TRBJ2-2, with 9 bases matching TRBD1. CDR3 size: 16 residues. The V gene end was trimmed by 7 bases and the J gene end by 5 bases; junction bases not matched to a gene: 14. Germline loops: CDR1 SQVTM, CDR2 ANQGSEA. CDR3 sequence: CSAIVGTGRRTGELFF. For the CDR3, the DNA is TGCAGCGCTATAGTCGGGACAGGGAGGCGAACCGGGGAGCTGTTTTTT.

This clone has just one count. J is TRBJ2-7 and V is TRBV27; a weak D match, TRBD2 (6 bases). Trimming took off 2 bases at V and 0 bases at J, with 14 bases between the two ends. The germline gives CDR1 MNHEY, CDR2 SMNVEV (reference sequence). This CDR3 spans 16 amino acids. CDR3 sequence (DNA): TGTGCCAGCAGTTTAGTGGGGGAGGAAAGCTCCTACGAGCAGTACTTC. It yields the protein CASSLVGEESSYEQYF.

The CDR3: CASSPTSGGRETQYF. The CDR3 region has the DNA TGCGCCAGCAGTCCGACTAGCGGGGGGAGAGAGACCCAGTACTTC. The rearrangement uses TRBV4-1 and TRBJ2-5, with 13 nucleotides matching TRBD2. With 6 bases clipped from V and 4 bases from J, the junction kept 5 bases outside the gene matches. Germline CDR1 reads MGHRA; CDR2 reads YSYEKL. The CDR3 spans 15 residues.

The chain recombines TRBV27 with TRBJ2-1, with 10 bases lining up with TRBD2. The germline V gene encodes CDR1 MNHEY and CDR2 SMNVEV (reference sequence). Unmatched junction bases numbered 4, after V lost 0 bases and J lost 2 bases. This CDR3 spans 17 amino acids. CDR3 DNA: TGTGCCAGCAGTTTATCGCCTAGCGGGGGACCCTACAATGAGCAGTTCTTC. Translated: CASSLSPSGGPYNEQFF.

This chain uses TRBV6-5 with TRBJ1-5, with D possibly matching TRBD1 (5 bases). The CDR3 loop spans 14 amino acids. CDR1 is MNHEY and CDR2 is SVGAGI in the germline V gene. Trimming removed 6 bases at V and 4 bases at J, with 13 bases between. As DNA, the CDR3 is TGTGCCAGCAGCGAGAGACAGTTAAATCAGCCCCAGCATTTT. This codes for CASSERQLNQPQHF.

V gene TRBV7-2 combines with J gene TRBJ2-5; D is perhaps TRBD2 (7 bases). Looked up from germline, CDR1 is SGHTA and CDR2 is FQGNSA. The germline V and J ends were trimmed by 2 bases and 1 base, with 11 bases remaining between them. This CDR3 is built from 15 residues. CDR3 coding DNA: TGTGCCAGCAGCTTATTGGGGGGGCGCCAAGAGACCCAGTACTTC. Protein sequence: CASSLLGGRQETQYF.